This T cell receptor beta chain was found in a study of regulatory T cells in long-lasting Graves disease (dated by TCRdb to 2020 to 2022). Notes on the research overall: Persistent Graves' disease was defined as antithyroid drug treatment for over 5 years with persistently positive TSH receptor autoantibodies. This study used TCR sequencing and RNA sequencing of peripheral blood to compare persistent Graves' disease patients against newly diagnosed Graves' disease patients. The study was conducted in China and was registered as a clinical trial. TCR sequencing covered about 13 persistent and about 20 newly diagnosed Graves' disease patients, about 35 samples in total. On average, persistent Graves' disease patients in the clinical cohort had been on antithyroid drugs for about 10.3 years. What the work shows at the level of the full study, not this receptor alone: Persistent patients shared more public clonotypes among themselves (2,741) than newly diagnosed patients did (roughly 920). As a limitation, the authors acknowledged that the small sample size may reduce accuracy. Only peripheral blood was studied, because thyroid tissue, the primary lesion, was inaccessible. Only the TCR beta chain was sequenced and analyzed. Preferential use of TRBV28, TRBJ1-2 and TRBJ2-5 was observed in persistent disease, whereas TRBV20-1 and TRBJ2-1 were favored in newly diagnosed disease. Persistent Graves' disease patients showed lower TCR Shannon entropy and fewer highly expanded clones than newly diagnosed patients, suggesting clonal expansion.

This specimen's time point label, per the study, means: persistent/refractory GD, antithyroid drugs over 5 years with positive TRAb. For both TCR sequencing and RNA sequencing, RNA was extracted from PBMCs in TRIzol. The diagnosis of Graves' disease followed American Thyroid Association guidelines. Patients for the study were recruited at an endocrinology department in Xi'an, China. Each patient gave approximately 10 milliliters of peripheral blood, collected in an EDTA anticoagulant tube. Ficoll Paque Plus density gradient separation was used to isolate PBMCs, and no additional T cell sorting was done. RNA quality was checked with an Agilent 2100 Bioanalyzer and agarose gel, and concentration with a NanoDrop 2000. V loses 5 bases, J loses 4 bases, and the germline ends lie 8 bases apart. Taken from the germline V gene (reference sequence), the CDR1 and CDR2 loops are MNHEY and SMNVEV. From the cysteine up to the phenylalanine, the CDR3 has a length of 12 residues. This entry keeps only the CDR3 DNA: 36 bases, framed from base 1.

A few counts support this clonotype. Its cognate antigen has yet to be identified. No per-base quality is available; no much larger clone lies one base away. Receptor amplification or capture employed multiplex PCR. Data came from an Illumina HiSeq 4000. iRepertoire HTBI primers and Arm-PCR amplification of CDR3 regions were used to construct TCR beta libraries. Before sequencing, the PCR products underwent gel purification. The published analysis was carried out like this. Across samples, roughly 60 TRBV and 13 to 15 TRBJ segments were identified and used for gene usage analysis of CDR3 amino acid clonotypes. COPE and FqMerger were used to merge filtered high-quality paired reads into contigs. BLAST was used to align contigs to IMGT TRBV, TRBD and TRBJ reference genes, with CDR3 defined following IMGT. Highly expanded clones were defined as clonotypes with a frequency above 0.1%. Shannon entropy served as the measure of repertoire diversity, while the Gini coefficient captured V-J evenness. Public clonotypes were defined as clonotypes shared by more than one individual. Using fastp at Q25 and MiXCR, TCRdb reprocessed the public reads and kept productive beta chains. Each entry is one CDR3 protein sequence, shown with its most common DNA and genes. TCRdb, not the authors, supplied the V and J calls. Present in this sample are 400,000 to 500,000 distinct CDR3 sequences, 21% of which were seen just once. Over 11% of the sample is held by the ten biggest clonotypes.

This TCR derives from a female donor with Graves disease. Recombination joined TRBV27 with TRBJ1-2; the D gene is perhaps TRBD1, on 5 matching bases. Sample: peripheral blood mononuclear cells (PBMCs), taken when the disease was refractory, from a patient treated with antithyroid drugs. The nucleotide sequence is TGTGCCAGCAGTGACAGCACCTATGGCTACACCTTC. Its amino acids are CASSDSTYGYTF.